This T cell receptor (beta chain) was captured by sequencing in a study of shared clonotypes between healthy human individuals. Study-wide results and limits: Blood was the only sampled material, and tissue repertoires likely differ. Large sequencing depth failed to make sorted-subset sequencing complete, rarefaction showed.

On this clone: Its antigen is currently unknown.

An approximately 220 ng quantity of DNA, tens of thousands of T cell genomes, went into the sorted-subset replicate PCRs. Assay: immunoSEQ multiplex PCR; the TCRdb copy retains only in-frame clones and omits some. The sample holds about 2 million clones, about 95% seen once. Selected positively for CCR7 and CD45RO-negative, naive CD8 cells excluded terminally differentiated effector memory CD45RA+ cells. The CDR3 runs 15 residues. The J segment lost 8 bases and the V segment lost 0 bases, leaving 6 bases of the junction unmatched. The sequence was obtained from a man younger than 35 in good health. The chain employs TRBV23-1 and TRBJ2-1; TRBD1 agrees at 8 bases. TRBV23-1 is known as an ORF, though its function is uncertain. Specimen: naive CD8+ T cells sorted from blood. The chain's CDR3 is CASSQSTGGPYEQFF. In DNA, the CDR3 is TGCGCCAGCAGTCAATCCACAGGGGGACCGTATGAGCAGTTCTTC.